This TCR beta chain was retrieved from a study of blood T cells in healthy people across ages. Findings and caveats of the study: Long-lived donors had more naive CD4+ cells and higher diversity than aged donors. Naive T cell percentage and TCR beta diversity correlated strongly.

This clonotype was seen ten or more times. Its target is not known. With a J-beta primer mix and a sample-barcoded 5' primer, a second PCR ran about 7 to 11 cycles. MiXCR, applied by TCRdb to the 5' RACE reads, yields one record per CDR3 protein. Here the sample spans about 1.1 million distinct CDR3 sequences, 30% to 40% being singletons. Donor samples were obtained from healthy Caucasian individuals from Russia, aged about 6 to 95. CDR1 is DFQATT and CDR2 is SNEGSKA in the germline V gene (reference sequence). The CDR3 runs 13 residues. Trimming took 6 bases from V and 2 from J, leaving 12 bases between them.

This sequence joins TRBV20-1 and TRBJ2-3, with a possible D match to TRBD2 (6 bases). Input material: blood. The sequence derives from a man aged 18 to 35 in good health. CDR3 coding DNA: TGCAGTGCCGCGGGGCGCAACACAGATACGCAGTATTTT. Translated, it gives CSAAGRNTDTQYF.